This T cell receptor (beta chain) was identified in a study of blood T cell repertoires in COVID-19. Looking at the study overall: T cells, B-cell-depleted T cells, or PBMCs supplied cDNA or gDNA.

The CDR3 extends over 16 amino acids. Germline lookup yields CDR1 MNHEY and CDR2 SVGAGI. Trimming cost V 2 bases and J 0 bases, with 11 bases left between them. In the study's own analysis: The authors estimated nucleated cell counts from reference gene primer amplification. Repertoires were generated with immunoSEQ multiplex PCR, while TCRdb's copy carries only in-frame clones and drops some. For V, J and clone size, that table is used; D and trimming come from the DNA. This sample carries 90,000 or so clones, 75% to 90% of them seen once, and the ten largest clones take under 5.5%. The sequencing input was peripheral blood. This TCR was recovered from a man aged 55 to 70 with COVID-19, enrolled during active disease. This chain connects TRBV6-5 to TRBJ2-1; TRBD2 might be the D (6 bases). The CDR3 bases are TGTGCCAGCAGTTACCGGGACTTTGGCTCCTACAATGAGCAGTTCTTC. Translated, it gives CASSYRDFGSYNEQFF.